The 31 T cell receptor beta chains given below trace back to one sample, sequenced in a study of CD8+ T cells in alopecia areata. RNA was isolated and reverse transcribed to cDNA, the sequencing template. The method was immunoSEQ multiplex PCR; TCRdb's version includes in-frame clones alone and lacks a portion of them. Of about 69,000 clones in the sample, under 75% were seen once. Sequencing used CD8+ T cells sorted from blood, obtained at week 0. The receptor source for this set is a human donor with alopecia areata.

This rearrangement joins TRBV20-1 to TRBJ2-1; the D is unclear. Germline CDR1 DFQATT, CDR2 SNEGSKA (reference sequence). V was clipped by 7 bases and J by 6 bases, with 7 bases between them. The CDR3 runs to 10 residues. CDR3 DNA sequence: TGCAGTGTTCCCCTCAATGAGCAGTTCTTC. Translation: CSVPLNEQFF.

The chain links TRBV9 to TRBJ2-1; possibly TRBD2 for D (7 bases). The CDR3 has 15 amino acids. V was clipped by 4 bases and J by 6 bases, with 17 bases between them. CDR1 is SGDLS and CDR2 is YYNGEE in the germline V gene. The CDR3 sequence is CASSPSGGAPNEQFF. DNA for the CDR3: TGTGCCAGCAGCCCAAGTGGGGGGGCGCCCAATGAGCAGTTCTTC.

The chain couples TRBV30 to TRBJ2-3; no clear D. This CDR3 contains 13 residues. Between the trimmed V and J ends, which lost 3 bases and 6 bases, there was a span of 13 bases. Germline V gives CDR1 GTSNPN, CDR2 SVGIG (reference sequence). The CDR3 bases are TGTGCCTGGAGGGATGGTGTATCCGATACGCAGTATTTT. Amino acids: CAWRDGVSDTQYF.

The chain links TRBV29-1 to TRBJ2-3; 8 bases agree with TRBD2. The CDR3 covers 15 residues. The ends lost 3 bases at V and 1 base at J; junction bases unmatched: 6. Germline CDR1 is SQVTM and CDR2 is ANQGSEA. The CDR3 DNA reads TGCAGCGTTGAGGGACTAGTGGTGGGCACAGATACGCAGTATTTT. Protein: CSVEGLVVGTDTQYF.

V and J are TRBV28 and TRBJ2-7; the match to TRBD1 covers 9 bases. V dropped 4 bases and J dropped 5; count of bases not matched to a gene: 6. Germline CDR1 is MDHEN and CDR2 is SYDVKM. The CDR3 sequence is 14 residues long. CDR3 region: CASSYRGLSHEQYF. CDR3 sequence (DNA): TGTGCCAGCAGTTACAGGGGGCTCTCTCACGAGCAGTACTTC.

The V call is TRBV6-5, the J call TRBJ1-5; 11 bases map to TRBD1. This CDR3 has 16 amino acids. V lost 4 bases and J lost 6; bases outside the gene matches: 8. Germline CDR1 and CDR2: MNHEY and SVGAGI. The CDR3 loop is CASSSGQGAIGQPQHF. The CDR3 DNA reads as TGTGCCAGCAGTTCCGGACAGGGGGCCATCGGTCAGCCCCAGCATTTT.

The chain joins TRBV5-6 to TRBJ2-6; TRBD2 matches at 7 bases. Germline V gene data show CDR1 as SGHDT and CDR2 as YYEEEE. This CDR3 contains 16 residues. The V and J ends lost 3 bases and 2 bases, in that order; junction bases with no gene match: 5. The CDR3 DNA follows: TGTGCCAGCAGCTGGAGGACTAGAACTGGGGCCAACGTCCTGACTTTC. It encodes CASSWRTRTGANVLTF.

The CDR3 spells CASSLSRGGNYGYTF. DNA for the CDR3: TGTGCCAGCAGTTTATCAAGGGGCGGGAACTATGGCTACACCTTC. The V gene is TRBV27, the J gene TRBJ1-2; possible D gene TRBD1, 5 bases. V dropped 0 bases and J dropped 2 bases, with 10 bases sitting between them. Germline CDR1 reads MNHEY; CDR2 reads SMNVEV (reference sequence). The CDR3 is 15 residues long.

CDR3 sequence reads: CASSLEGLAGGMGSYEQYF. As DNA, the CDR3 is TGCGCCAGCAGCCTAGAGGGACTAGCGGGAGGGATGGGGTCCTACGAGCAGTACTTC. The rearrangement uses TRBV4-1 and TRBJ2-7; 16 nucleotides agree with TRBD2. The germline V gene encodes CDR1 MGHRA and CDR2 YSYEKL. The J segment lost 1 base and the V segment lost 4 bases, leaving 10 bases of the junction unmatched. The CDR3 is made up of 19 amino acids.

This chain links TRBV7-9 with TRBJ2-1; TRBD2 aligns across 10 bases. Germline CDR1 reads SEHNR; CDR2 reads FQNEAQ (reference sequence). This CDR3 has 14 residues. V lost 7 bases and J lost 8; bases outside the gene matches: 8. CDR3 sequence reads: CASNLAGADHEQFF. The CDR3, as DNA: TGTGCCAGCAACCTAGCGGGGGCTGACCATGAGCAGTTCTTC. Complete variable domain (other parts from reference TRBV7-9 and TRBJ2-1): DTGVSQNPRHKITKRGQNVTFRCDPISEHNRLYWYRQTLGQGPEFLTYFQNEAQLEKSRLLSDRFSAERPKGSFSTLEIQRTEQGDSAMYLCASNLAGADHEQFFGPGTRLTVL.

This clone was detected a few times. The chain uses TRBV7-9 and TRBJ2-2, with D hard to call. CDR1 SEHNR and CDR2 FQNEAQ come from the germline V gene (reference sequence). This CDR3 is 14 amino acids long. V shed 3 bases and J shed 3 bases, with 8 bases lying between them. The CDR3 DNA reads as TGTGCCAGCAGCTTCGTAGTGTACACCGGGGAGCTGTTTTTT. Amino acids: CASSFVVYTGELFF.

This clone appeared a few times. The rearrangement joins TRBV7-9 to TRBJ1-1; D not resolved. Trimming took off 0 bases at V and 5 bases at J, with 10 bases between the two ends. Germline loops: CDR1 SEHNR, CDR2 FQNEAQ (reference sequence). The CDR3 is 14 amino acids. The chain's CDR3 is CASSLAVTGTEAFF. In DNA form, the CDR3 reads TGTGCCAGCAGCTTAGCCGTAACTGGGACTGAAGCTTTCTTT.

This chain uses TRBV25-1 with TRBJ1-1; no clear D gene. Deletions cut 9 bases from V and 1 base from J, with 15 bases between. This CDR3 comprises 14 residues. The V gene's germline CDR1 is MGHDK and CDR2 SYGVNS. CDR3 bases: TGTGCCAGTCGGCTCCCGGGAACGAACACTGAAGCTTTCTTT. Translation: CASRLPGTNTEAFF. Complete variable domain (other parts from reference TRBV25-1 and TRBJ1-1): EADIYQTPRYLVIGTGKKITLECSQTMGHDKMYWYQQDPGMELHLIHYSYGVNSTEKGDLSSESTVSRIRTEHFPLTLESARPSHTSQYLCASRLPGTNTEAFFGQGTRLTVV.

This sequence joins TRBV7-9 and TRBJ1-1; 7 positions agree with TRBD1. This CDR3 is 15 amino acids long. With V trimmed by 0 bases and J by 3 bases, 4 bases remained unmatched. Germline lookup yields CDR1 SEHNR and CDR2 FQNEAQ (reference sequence). CDR3 in amino acids: CASSLARGQDTEAFF. The CDR3 DNA follows: TGTGCCAGCAGCTTAGCGAGGGGGCAGGACACTGAAGCTTTCTTT.

This clone was picked up a small number of times. The identical CDR3 is also encoded by other nucleotide sequences in the sample. The chain joins TRBV11-2 to TRBJ1-1, with D possibly matching TRBD1 (5 bases). The CDR3 extends over 13 amino acids. CDR1 SGHAT and CDR2 FQNNGV come from the germline V gene. The V and J ends lost 1 base and 10 bases respectively, with 13 bases between them. This CDR3 reads CASSLGAGGIAFF. The CDR3 DNA sequence: TGTGCCAGCAGCTTAGGGGCGGGGGGGATAGCTTTCTTT.

This clone was picked up a small number of times. This chain links TRBV11-2 with TRBJ2-3, with D perhaps matching TRBD2 (6 bases). Trimming cost V 6 bases and J 3 bases, with 13 bases left between them. The germline CDR1 and CDR2 sequences are SGHAT and FQNNGV. The CDR3 totals 14 residues. The CDR3 nucleotides are TGTGCCAGCAGAGTCGGGAGCGGGACAGATACGCAGTATTTT. This translates into CASRVGSGTDTQYF.

The V call is TRBV7-2, the J call TRBJ2-5, with 7 bases aligning to TRBD2. Germline V gene data show CDR1 as SGHTA and CDR2 as FQGNSA. CDR3 length: 16 amino acids. V lost 1 base to trimming and J lost 0 bases; unmatched junction nucleotides: 5. CDR3 residues: CASSLEASGDQETQYF. CDR3 nucleotide sequence: TGTGCCAGCAGCTTAGAGGCTAGCGGAGACCAAGAGACCCAGTACTTC.

This clone was observed at least ten times. This rearrangement joins TRBV4-3 to TRBJ1-2; D is possibly TRBD1 (5 bases). Germline values: CDR1 LGHNA, CDR2 YSLEER. V lost 0 bases and J 7 bases, leaving 12 bases between the germline ends. This CDR3 is built from 14 residues. CDR3 coding DNA: TGCGCCAGCAGCCAAGATCGCCAGGGAGGTGGCTACACCTTC. It encodes CASSQDRQGGGYTF.

The chain links TRBV29-1 to TRBJ2-5; 7 bases match TRBD1. Unmatched junction bases numbered 6, after V lost 0 bases and J lost 5 bases. Germline CDR1 reads SQVTM; CDR2 reads ANQGSEA. The CDR3 has 14 residues. CDR3 nucleotide sequence: TGCAGCGTTGAAGACTCAGGGGGATGGGAGACCCAGTACTTC. Its protein is CSVEDSGGWETQYF.

The chain is built from TRBV5-6 and TRBJ2-5, with a possible D match to TRBD2 (6 bases). CDR1 SGHDT and CDR2 YYEEEE come from the germline V gene. V dropped 3 bases and J dropped 5 bases, with 11 bases sitting between them. This CDR3 has 13 residues. The CDR3 DNA reads as TGTGCCAGCAGCTCTAGCGTATGGGAGACCCAGTACTTC. Protein sequence: CASSSSVWETQYF.

This clone was counted between two and nine times. This sequence joins TRBV27 and TRBJ2-2; D is undetermined. CDR1 is MNHEY and CDR2 is SMNVEV in the germline V gene (reference sequence). The CDR3 extends over 12 amino acids. V was pared by 5 bases and J by 7 bases, with 8 bases between. The CDR3 here is CASSRTSGELFF. CDR3 DNA sequence: TGTGCCAGCAGTCGAACAAGCGGGGAGCTGTTTTTT.

The chain is built from TRBV6-6 and TRBJ2-1; 9 bases are a match to TRBD2. The V segment lost 4 bases and the J segment 7 bases; nucleotides outside the gene matches: 8. The CDR3 runs to 15 residues. The germline V gene has CDR1 MNHNY and CDR2 SVGAGI (reference sequence). This CDR3 reads CASSLAGGYLNEQFF. For the CDR3, the DNA is TGTGCCAGCAGTTTGGCGGGAGGGTACTTGAATGAGCAGTTCTTC.

V usage is TRBV19 and J usage is TRBJ1-1; tentative D call: TRBD1 (5 bases). The CDR3 spans 15 residues. From germline, CDR1 is LNHDA and CDR2 SQIVND (reference sequence). The V and J ends lost 5 bases and 5 bases respectively, with 18 bases between them. CDR3 sequence reads: CASSRHTEGITEAFF. The CDR3 coding sequence is TGTGCCAGTAGTCGACACACGGAGGGGATTACTGAAGCTTTCTTT.

This chain links TRBV19 with TRBJ1-2; 7 bases agree with TRBD1. The CDR3 consists of 11 residues. The ends lost 11 bases at V and 3 bases at J; junction bases unmatched: 3. Germline CDR1 is LNHDA and CDR2 is SQIVND (reference sequence). As DNA, the CDR3 is TGTGCCGCACAGGGGTACTATGGCTACACCTTC. This codes for CAAQGYYGYTF.

This chain joins TRBV5-6 and TRBJ2-5, with TRBD2 matching over 9 bases. V gave up 4 bases and J gave up 1 base; unmatched junction bases: 8. CDR3 length: 16 amino acids. Germline loops: CDR1 SGHDT, CDR2 YYEEEE. The CDR3 protein is CASSLGAGGGQETQYF. The CDR3, as DNA: TGTGCCAGCAGCCTCGGGGCGGGAGGGGGCCAAGAGACCCAGTACTTC. Full variable domain (missing parts from reference TRBV5-6 and TRBJ2-5): DAGVTQSPTHLIKTRGQQVTLRCSPKSGHDTVSWYQQALGQGPQFIFQYYEEEERQRGNFPDRFSGHQFPNYSSELNVNALLLGDSALYLCASSLGAGGGQETQYFGPGTRLLVL.

The chain combines TRBV4-3 with TRBJ2-5; 8 nucleotides agree with TRBD2. V lost 0 bases to trimming and J lost 7 bases; unmatched junction nucleotides: 13. Germline V CDR1 and CDR2: LGHNA, YSLEER. The CDR3 length is 17 residues. This chain's CDR3 is CASSQERSGRAIGTQYF. The CDR3 nucleotides are TGCGCCAGCAGCCAAGAACGATCCGGGAGGGCTATTGGGACCCAGTACTTC.

The genes are TRBV5-1 and TRBJ1-5, with D hard to call. Between the trimmed V and J ends, which lost 1 base and 6 bases, there was a span of 11 bases. This CDR3 has 14 amino acids. From germline, CDR1 is SGHRS and CDR2 YFSETQ. The CDR3 region is CASSLTEGGQPQHF. CDR3 DNA: TGCGCCAGCAGCTTGACAGAGGGCGGTCAGCCCCAGCATTTT.

The CDR3 nucleotides read TGTGCCAGCAGCTTACCGGGGATCCCCTACGAGCAGTACTTC. Translating it yields CASSLPGIPYEQYF. The V gene is TRBV7-9, the J gene TRBJ2-7; weak D call: TRBD2 (5 bases). The CDR3 covers 14 residues. CDR1 and CDR2 from the germline V gene are SEHNR and FQNEAQ (reference sequence). The V and J ends lost 2 bases and 2 bases respectively, with 10 bases between them. Combining the CDR3 with reference TRBV7-9 and TRBJ2-7 gives the whole variable domain DTGVSQNPRHKITKRGQNVTFRCDPISEHNRLYWYRQTLGQGPEFLTYFQNEAQLEKSRLLSDRFSAERPKGSFSTLEIQRTEQGDSAMYLCASSLPGIPYEQYFGPGTRLTVT.

This chain joins TRBV23-1 and TRBJ1-2, with D perhaps TRBD1 (6 bases). TRBV23-1 belongs to the ORF category, with a function that is uncertain. V lost 2 bases to trimming and J lost 4 bases, with 14 bases between them. The CDR3 has 15 amino acids. CDR3 DNA sequence: TGCGCCAGCAGTCAAGGGGCAGGGGTCACCTATGGCTACACCTTC. Translating it yields CASSQGAGVTYGYTF.

The V call is TRBV6-5, the J call TRBJ2-7, with D maybe TRBD1 (5 bases). The CDR3 is 14 residues long. The germline CDR1 and CDR2 sequences are MNHEY and SVGAGI. V shed 6 bases and J shed 6 bases, with 18 bases lying between them. This CDR3 reads CASRVSPQGFEQYF. The CDR3, as DNA: TGTGCCAGCAGGGTGTCCCCCCAGGGATTCGAGCAGTACTTC.

This rearrangement joins TRBV5-6 to TRBJ2-1, with 7 bases identical to TRBD2. The CDR3 consists of 16 residues. With V trimmed by 4 bases and J by 3 bases, 10 bases remained unmatched. Germline CDR1 SGHDT, CDR2 YYEEEE. CDR3 region: CASSPLRGGGYNEQFF. The CDR3 nucleotides read TGTGCCAGCAGCCCCCTAAGGGGCGGGGGCTACAATGAGCAGTTCTTC.